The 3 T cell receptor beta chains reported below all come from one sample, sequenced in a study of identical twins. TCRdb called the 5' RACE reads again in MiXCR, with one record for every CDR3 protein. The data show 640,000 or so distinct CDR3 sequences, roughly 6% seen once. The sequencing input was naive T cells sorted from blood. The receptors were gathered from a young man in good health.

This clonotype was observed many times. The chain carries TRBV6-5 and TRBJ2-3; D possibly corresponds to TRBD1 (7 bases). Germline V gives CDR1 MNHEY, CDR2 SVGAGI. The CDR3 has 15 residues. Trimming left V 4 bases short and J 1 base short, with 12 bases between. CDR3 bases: TGTGCCAGCAGTTCGCCCAGGGGGGGCACAGATACGCAGTATTTT. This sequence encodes CASSSPRGGTDTQYF.

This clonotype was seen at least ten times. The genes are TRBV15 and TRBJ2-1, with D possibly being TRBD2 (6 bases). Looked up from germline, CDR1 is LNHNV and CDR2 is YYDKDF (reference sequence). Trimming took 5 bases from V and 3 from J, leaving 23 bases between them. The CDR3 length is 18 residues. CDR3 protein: CATSPDESVADLYNEQFF. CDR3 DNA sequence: TGTGCCACCAGCCCAGACGAGTCCGTAGCGGACCTCTACAATGAGCAGTTCTTC.

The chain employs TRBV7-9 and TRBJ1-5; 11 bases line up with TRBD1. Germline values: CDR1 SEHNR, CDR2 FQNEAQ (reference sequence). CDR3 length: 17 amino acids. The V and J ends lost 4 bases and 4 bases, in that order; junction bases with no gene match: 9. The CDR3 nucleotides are TGTGCCAGCAGCTCGTACGGACAGGGGGCCCTAAATCAGCCCCAGCATTTT. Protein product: CASSSYGQGALNQPQHF. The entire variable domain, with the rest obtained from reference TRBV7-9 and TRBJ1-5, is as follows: DTGVSQNPRHKITKRGQNVTFRCDPISEHNRLYWYRQTLGQGPEFLTYFQNEAQLEKSRLLSDRFSAERPKGSFSTLEIQRTEQGDSAMYLCASSSYGQGALNQPQHFGDGTRLSIL.